A selection of T cell receptor beta chains follows, all from one sample in a study of blood T cell repertoires in COVID-19. Produced via immunoSEQ multiplex PCR; TCRdb's table is partial and in-frame only. Of about 400,000 clones listed, roughly 90% are singletons. Sequenced: PBMCs or T cells enriched from blood (not recorded which). These receptor sequences come from a woman aged 40 to 55 with acute COVID-19. CDR3s include the opening cysteine and the closing phenylalanine or tryptophan. A D gene is named only where the DNA matches it firmly. Only part of the rows carry a size: once, few, many, or a class if the clone is expanded.

clone size	V gene	J gene	D gene	CDR3 DNA	CDR3 protein
NA	TRBV15	TRBJ1-3	TRBD1	TGTGCCACCAGCAGAGATCGACAGGGGGCTGGAAACACCATATATTTT	CATSRDRQGAGNTIYF
NA	TRBV6-1	TRBJ1-5	NA	TGTGCCAGCAGTGAGCAGAGCAATCAGCCCCAGCATTTT	CASSEQSNQPQHF
once	TRBV13	TRBJ1-3	NA	TGTGCCAGCAGCTCTAACAGGCGGTGGGGAAACACCATATATTTT	CASSSNRRWGNTIYF
NA	TRBV5-1	TRBJ1-1	NA	TGCGCCAGCAGCTTGGAGGCGGGACGGCGGGCCACTGAAGCTTTCTTT	CASSLEAGRRATEAFF
NA	TRBV5-6	TRBJ2-7	NA	TGTGCCAGCAGCCAAAGCCCTCCACAGGTAGGCTCCTACGAGCAGTACTTC	CASSQSPPQVGSYEQYF
NA	TRBV5-1	TRBJ2-5	TRBD1	TGCGCCAGCAGCTCAGCGACAGGGCTAGAGACCCAGTACTTC	CASSSATGLETQYF
NA	TRBV9	TRBJ2-1	NA	TGTGCCAGCAGCGTCGACGAGGGCTACAATGAGCAGTTCTTC	CASSVDEGYNEQFF
NA	TRBV5-4	TRBJ1-2	TRBD1	TGTGCCAGCAGCGTGGACAGGGTCTATGGCTACACCTTC	CASSVDRVYGYTF
NA	TRBV11-2	TRBJ1-1	NA	TGTGCCAGCGCCTTAGAACAGGGTTCTGAAGCTTTCTTT	CASALEQGSEAFF
NA	TRBV6-6	TRBJ2-7	TRBD2	TGTGCCAGCAGTAAGACTAGCGGGACCACCTACGAGCAGTACTTC	CASSKTSGTTYEQYF
NA	TRBV30	TRBJ1-3	TRBD1	TGTGCCTGGAGTACCAGGGGGCGGCCTGGAAACACCATATATTTT	CAWSTRGRPGNTIYF
few	TRBV6-5	TRBJ2-7	NA	TGTGCCAGCAGTAAACCACTAACCTACGAGCAGTACTTC	CASSKPLTYEQYF
NA	TRBV6-5	TRBJ2-5	TRBD2	TGTGCCAGCAGTCGCGGGGGGGCCGAAGAGACCCAGTACTTC	CASSRGGAEETQYF
NA	TRBV12-5	TRBJ1-1	NA	TGTGCTAGTGGTTTGGGACAGCCGAACACTGAAGCTTTCTTT	CASGLGQPNTEAFF
NA	TRBV6-1	TRBJ1-1	NA	TGTGCCAGCAGTGATGGCGGGACTACCAACACTGAAGCTTTCTTT	CASSDGGTTNTEAFF
once	TRBV4-1	TRBJ2-1	NA	TGCGCCAGCAGCCCCTATGGTAGCCCTACCAATGAGCAGTTCTTC	CASSPYGSPTNEQFF
NA	TRBV10-3	TRBJ1-3	NA	TGTGCCATCAGTGAAGGACAGAGCTCTGGAAACACCATATATTTT	CAISEGQSSGNTIYF
NA	TRBV5-4	TRBJ1-6	NA	TGTGCCAGCAGAACAAACTACCAGGGATCTAGTTCACCCCTCCACTTT	CASRTNYQGSSSPLHF